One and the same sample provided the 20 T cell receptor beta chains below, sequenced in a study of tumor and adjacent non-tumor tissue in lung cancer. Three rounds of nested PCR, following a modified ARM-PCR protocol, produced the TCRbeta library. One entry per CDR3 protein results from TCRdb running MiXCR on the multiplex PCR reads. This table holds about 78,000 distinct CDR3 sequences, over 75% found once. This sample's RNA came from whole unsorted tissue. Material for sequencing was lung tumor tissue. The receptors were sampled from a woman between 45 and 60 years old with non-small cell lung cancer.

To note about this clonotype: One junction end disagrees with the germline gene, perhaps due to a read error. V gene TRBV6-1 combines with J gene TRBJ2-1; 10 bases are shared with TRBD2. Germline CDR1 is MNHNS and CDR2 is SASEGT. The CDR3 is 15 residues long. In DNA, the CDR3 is TGTACCAGCAGTGATCGACTAGCGGGTACGGCTATGCAGTTCTTC. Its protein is CTSSDRLAGTAMQFF.

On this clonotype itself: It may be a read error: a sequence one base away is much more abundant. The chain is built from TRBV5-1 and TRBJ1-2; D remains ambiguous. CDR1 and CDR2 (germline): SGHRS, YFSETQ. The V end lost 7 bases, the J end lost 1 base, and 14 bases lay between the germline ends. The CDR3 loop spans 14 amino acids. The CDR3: CASQHDGNNYGYTF. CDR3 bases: TGCGCCAGCCAACATGACGGAAATAACTATGGCTACACCTTC.

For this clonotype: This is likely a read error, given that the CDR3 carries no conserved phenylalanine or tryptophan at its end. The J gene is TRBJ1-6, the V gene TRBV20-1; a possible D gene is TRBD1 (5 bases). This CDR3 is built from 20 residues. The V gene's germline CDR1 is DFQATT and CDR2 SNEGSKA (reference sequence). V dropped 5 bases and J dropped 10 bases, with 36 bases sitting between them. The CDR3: CSALRIGVVSWAEQGSPLHY. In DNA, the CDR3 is TGCAGTGCTCTACGGATTGGGGTCGTGTCTTGGGCGGAGCAGGGATCACCCCTCCACTAT.

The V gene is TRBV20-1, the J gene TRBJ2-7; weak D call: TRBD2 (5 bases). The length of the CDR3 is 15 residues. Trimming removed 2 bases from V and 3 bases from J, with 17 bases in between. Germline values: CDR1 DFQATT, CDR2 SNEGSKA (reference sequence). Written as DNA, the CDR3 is TGCAGTGCTAGAAATCCCCGGGGTGCGGACTACGAGCAGTACTTC. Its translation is CSARNPRGADYEQYF.

As DNA, the CDR3 is TGCAATGTTAGAGTCTGGGACAGGGACACCGGGGAGCTGTTTTTT. Its translation is CNVRVWDRDTGELFF. V gene TRBV20-1 combines with J gene TRBJ2-2, with 9 bases fitting TRBD1. This CDR3 has 15 residues. Germline V gene data show CDR1 as DFQATT and CDR2 as SNEGSKA (reference sequence).

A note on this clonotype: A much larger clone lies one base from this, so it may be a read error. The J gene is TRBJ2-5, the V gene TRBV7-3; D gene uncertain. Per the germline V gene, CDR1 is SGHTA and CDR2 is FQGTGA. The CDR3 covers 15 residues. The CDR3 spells CANSLDTGPAETQYF. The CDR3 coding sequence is TGTGCCAACAGCTTAGATACCGGACCAGCGGAGACCCAGTACTTC.

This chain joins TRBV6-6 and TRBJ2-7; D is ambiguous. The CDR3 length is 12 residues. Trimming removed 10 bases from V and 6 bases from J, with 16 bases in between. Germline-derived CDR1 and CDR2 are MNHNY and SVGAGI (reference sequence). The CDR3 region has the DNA TGTGCCACTAGTTACTCCACCCTCGAGCAGTACTTC. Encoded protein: CATSYSTLEQYF.

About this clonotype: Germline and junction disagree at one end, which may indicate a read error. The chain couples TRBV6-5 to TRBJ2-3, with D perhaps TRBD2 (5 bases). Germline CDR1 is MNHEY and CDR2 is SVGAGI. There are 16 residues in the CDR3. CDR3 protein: CASSYSLTGCTDTQYF. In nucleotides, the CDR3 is TGTGCCAGCAGTTACTCGCTTACGGGATGCACCGATACGCAGTATTTT.

The CDR3 DNA is TGCAGCGTTGAAGCTTTCCTAACGGGAGTAGATGAGCAGTTCTTC. Amino acid sequence: CSVEAFLTGVDEQFF. V and J are TRBV29-1 and TRBJ2-1, with D possibly matching TRBD2 (6 bases). Germline V gene sequence: CDR1 SQVTM, CDR2 ANQGSEA. V was pared by 1 base and J by 8 bases, with 18 bases between. The CDR3 totals 15 residues.

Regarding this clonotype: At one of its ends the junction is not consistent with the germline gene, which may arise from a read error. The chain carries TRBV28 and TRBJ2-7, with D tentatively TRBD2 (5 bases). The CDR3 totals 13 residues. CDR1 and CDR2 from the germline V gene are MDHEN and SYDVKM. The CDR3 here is CASRTGVASEHFF. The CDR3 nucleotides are TGTGCCAGCAGGACTGGGGTAGCGAGCGAGCACTTCTTC. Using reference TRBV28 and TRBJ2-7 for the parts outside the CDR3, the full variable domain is DVKVTQSSRYLVKRTGEKVFLECVQDMDHENMFWYRQDPGLGLRLIYFSYDVKMKEKGDIPEGYSVSREKKERFSLILESASTNQTSMYLCASRTGVASEHFFGPGTRLTVT.

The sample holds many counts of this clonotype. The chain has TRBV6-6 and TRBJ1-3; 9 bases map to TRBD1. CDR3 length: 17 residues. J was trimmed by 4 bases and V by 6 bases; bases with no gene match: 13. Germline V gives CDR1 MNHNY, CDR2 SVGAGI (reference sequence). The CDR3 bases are TGTGCCAGCAGACACCCGGGACAGGGCGCGGGAGGAAACACCATATATTTT. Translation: CASRHPGQGAGGNTIYF.

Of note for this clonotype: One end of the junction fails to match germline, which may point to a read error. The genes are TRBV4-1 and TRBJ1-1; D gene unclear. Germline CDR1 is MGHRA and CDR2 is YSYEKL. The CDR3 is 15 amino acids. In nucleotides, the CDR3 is TGCGCTAGCAGCCAACCGACTCTAATGAAGACTGAAGCTTTCTTT. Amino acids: CASSQPTLMKTEAFF.

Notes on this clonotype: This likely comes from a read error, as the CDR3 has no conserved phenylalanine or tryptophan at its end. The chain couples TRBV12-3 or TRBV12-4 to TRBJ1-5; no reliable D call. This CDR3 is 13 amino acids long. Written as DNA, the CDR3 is TGTGCCAGTAGTTTGGGTCCATGGCCGCCCCAGCATGTT. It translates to CASSLGPWPPQHV.

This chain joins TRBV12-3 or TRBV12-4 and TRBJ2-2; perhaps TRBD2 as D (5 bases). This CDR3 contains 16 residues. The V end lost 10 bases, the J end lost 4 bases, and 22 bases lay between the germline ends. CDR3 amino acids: CANTTTCGFVTGELFF. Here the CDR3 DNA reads TGTGCCAACACCACGACTTGCGGGTTCGTCACCGGGGAGCTGTTTTTT.

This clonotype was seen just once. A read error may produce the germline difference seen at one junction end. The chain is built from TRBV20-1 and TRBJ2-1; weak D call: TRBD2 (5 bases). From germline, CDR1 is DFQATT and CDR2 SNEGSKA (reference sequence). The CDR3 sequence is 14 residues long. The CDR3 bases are TGCACTGCTAGAGGCCTAACGGGATACAATGAGCAGTTCTTC. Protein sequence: CTARGLTGYNEQFF.

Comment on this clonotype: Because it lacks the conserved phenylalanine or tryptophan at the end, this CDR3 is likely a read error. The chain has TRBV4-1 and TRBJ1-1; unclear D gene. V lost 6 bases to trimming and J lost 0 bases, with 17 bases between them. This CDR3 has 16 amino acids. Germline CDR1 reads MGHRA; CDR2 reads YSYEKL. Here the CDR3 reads CASSRDQYRLNTEAFS. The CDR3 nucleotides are TGCGCCAGCAGTCGAGACCAGTACCGATTGAACACTGAAGCTTTCTCT.

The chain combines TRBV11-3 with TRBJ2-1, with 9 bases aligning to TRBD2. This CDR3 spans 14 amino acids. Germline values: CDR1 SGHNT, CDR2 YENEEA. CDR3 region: CTGSLAGVYNEQFF. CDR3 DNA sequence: TGTACCGGCAGCTTAGCGGGAGTCTACAATGAGCAGTTCTTC.

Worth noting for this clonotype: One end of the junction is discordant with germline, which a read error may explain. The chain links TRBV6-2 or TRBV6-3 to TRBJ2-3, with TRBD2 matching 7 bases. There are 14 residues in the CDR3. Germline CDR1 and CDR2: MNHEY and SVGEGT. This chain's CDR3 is CASSYGTNQYTQYF. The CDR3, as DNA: TGTGCAAGCAGTTATGGGACTAACCAGTATACGCAGTATTTT.

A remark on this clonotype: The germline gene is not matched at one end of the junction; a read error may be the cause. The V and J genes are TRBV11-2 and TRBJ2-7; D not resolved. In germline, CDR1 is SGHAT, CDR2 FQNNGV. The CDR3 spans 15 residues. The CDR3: CASSLSPSPSYDQYF. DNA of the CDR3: TGTGCCAGCAGCTTATCTCCGAGTCCCTCCTACGATCAATATTTC.

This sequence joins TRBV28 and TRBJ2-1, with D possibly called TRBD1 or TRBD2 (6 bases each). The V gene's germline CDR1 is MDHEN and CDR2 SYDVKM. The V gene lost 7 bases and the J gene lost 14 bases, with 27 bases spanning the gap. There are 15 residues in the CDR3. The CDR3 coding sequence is TGTGCCAGCAACCCGGAAGGGGGGCACATCGATGATGAGTTCTTC. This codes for CASNPEGGHIDDEFF. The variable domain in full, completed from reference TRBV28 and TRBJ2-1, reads DVKVTQSSRYLVKRTGEKVFLECVQDMDHENMFWYRQDPGLGLRLIYFSYDVKMKEKGDIPEGYSVSREKKERFSLILESASTNQTSMYLCASNPEGGHIDDEFFGPGTRLTVL.